This T cell receptor beta chain was documented in a study of cytomegalovirus exposure and HLA in healthy donors. Findings and caveats of the study: DRB1 had the most TCR associations and HLA-C the fewest, a later analysis found, with rates varying by HLA locus. A classifier reportedly called cytomegalovirus status with high sensitivity and specificity. Later analysis suggested links between common viral pathogens and several top significant clusters.

Comment on this clone: The antigen is unknown.

The primer mix had 60 Vbeta and 13 Jbeta primers. TCRdb keeps only in-frame clones here, not all; method: immunoSEQ multiplex PCR. The sample comprises more than 95,000 clones, 78% of which are singletons, and over 5.5% rests with the top ten. Per germline, CDR1 MNHEY and CDR2 SVGAGI. Trimming removed 6 bases from V and 0 bases from J, with 15 bases in between. The CDR3 has 15 amino acids. This clonotype was obtained from a woman in her thirties or forties in good health and CMV-seronegative. What was sequenced was PBMCs. The chain joins TRBV6-5 to TRBJ2-7; D unclear. CDR3 DNA: TGTGCCAGCAGCCTAGAAGAGGCTGGCTCCTACGAGCAGTACTTC. Encoded protein: CASSLEEAGSYEQYF.